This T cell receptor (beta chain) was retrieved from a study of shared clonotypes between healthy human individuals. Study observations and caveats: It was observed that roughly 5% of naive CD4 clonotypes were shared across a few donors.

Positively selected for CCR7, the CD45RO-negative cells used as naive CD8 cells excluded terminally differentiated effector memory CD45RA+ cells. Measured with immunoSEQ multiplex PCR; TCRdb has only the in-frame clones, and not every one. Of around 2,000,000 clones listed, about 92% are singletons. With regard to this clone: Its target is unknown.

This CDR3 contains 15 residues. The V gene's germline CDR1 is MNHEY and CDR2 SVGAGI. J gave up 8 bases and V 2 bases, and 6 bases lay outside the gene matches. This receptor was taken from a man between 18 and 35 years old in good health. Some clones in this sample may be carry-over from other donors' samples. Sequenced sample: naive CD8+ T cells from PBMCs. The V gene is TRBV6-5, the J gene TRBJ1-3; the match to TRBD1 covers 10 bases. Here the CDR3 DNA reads TGTGCCAGCAGTTACGCGGGACAGGGGTCGGACACCATATATTTT. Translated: CASSYAGQGSDTIYF.